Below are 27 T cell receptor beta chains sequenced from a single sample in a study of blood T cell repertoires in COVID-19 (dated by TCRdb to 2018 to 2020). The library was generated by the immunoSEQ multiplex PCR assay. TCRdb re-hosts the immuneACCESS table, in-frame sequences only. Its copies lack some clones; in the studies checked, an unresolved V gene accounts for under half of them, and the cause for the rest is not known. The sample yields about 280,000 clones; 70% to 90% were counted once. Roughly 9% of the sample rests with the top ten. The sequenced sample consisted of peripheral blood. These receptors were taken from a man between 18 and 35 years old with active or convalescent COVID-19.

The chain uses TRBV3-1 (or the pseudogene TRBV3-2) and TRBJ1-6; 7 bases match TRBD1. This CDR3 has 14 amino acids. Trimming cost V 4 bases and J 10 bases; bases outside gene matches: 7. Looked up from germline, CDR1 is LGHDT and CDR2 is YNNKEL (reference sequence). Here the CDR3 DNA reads TGTGCCAGCAGCCGGTCCGGGACAGAATCACCCCTCCACTTT. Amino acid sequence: CASSRSGTESPLHF.

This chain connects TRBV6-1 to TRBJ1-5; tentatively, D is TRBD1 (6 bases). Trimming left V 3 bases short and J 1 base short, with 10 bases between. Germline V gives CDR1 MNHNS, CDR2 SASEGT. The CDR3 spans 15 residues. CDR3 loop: CASSDDGTSNQPQHF. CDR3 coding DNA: TGTGCCAGCAGTGATGACGGGACAAGCAATCAGCCCCAGCATTTT.

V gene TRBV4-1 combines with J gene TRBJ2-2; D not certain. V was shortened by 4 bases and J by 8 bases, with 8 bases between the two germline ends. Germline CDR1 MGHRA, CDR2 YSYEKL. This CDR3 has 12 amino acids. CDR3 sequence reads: CASSPELGELFF. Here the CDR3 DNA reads TGCGCCAGCAGCCCCGAGCTGGGGGAGCTGTTTTTT.

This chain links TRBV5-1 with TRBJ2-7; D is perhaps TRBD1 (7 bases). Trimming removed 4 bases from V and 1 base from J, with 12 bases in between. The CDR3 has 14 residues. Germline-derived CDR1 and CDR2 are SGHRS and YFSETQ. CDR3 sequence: CASSGGTVSYEQYF. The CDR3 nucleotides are TGCGCCAGCAGCGGGGGGACAGTTTCCTACGAGCAGTACTTC. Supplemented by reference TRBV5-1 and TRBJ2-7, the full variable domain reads KAGVTQTPRYLIKTRGQQVTLSCSPISGHRSVSWYQQTPGQGLQFLFEYFSETQRNKGNFPGRFSGRQFSNSRSEMNVSTLELGDSALYLCASSGGTVSYEQYFGPGTRLTVT.

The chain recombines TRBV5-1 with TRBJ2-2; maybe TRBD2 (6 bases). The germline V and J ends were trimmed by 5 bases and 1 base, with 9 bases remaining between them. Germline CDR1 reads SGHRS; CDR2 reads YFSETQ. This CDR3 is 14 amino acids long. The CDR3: CASRMEGNTGELFF. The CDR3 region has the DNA TGCGCCAGCAGAATGGAGGGGAACACCGGGGAGCTGTTTTTT.

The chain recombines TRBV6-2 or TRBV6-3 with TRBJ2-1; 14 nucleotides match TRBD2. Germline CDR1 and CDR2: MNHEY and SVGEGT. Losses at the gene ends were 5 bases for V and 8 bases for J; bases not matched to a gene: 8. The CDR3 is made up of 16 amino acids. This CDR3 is CASSARLAGGPHEQFF. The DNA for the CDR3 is TGTGCCAGCAGTGCCCGACTAGCGGGGGGGCCACATGAGCAGTTCTTC.

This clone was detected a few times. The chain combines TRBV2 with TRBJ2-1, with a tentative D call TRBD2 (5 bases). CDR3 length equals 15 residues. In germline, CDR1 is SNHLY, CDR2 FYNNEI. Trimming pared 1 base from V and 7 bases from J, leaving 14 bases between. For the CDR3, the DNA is TGTGCCAGCAGTGAAGTAGGGCTAGCCCTGAATGAGCAGTTCTTC. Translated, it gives CASSEVGLALNEQFF.

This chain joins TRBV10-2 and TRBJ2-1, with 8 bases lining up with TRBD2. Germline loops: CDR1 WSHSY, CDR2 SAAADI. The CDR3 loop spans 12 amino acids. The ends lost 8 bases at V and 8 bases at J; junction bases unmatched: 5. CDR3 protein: CASRTSKDEQFF. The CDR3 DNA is TGCGCCAGCCGGACTAGCAAGGATGAGCAGTTCTTC.

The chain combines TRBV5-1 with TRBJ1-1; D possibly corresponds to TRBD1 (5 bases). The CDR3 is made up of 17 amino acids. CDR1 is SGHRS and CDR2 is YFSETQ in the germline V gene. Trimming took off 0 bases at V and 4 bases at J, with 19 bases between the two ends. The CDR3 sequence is CASSLEEQGKMGTEAFF. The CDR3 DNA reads TGCGCCAGCAGCTTGGAGGAGCAGGGAAAAATGGGCACTGAAGCTTTCTTT.

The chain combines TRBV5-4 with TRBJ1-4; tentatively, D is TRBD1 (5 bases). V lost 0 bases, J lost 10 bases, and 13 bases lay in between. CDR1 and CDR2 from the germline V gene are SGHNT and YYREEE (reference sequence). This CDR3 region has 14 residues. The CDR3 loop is CASSLDRFPGKLFF. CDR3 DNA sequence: TGTGCCAGCAGCTTGGACAGGTTCCCGGGAAAACTGTTTTTT. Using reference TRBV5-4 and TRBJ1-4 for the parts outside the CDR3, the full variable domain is ETGVTQSPTHLIKTRGQQVTLRCSSQSGHNTVSWYQQALGQGPQFIFQYYREEENGRGNFPPRFSGLQFPNYSSELNVNALELDDSALYLCASSLDRFPGKLFFGSGTQLSVL.

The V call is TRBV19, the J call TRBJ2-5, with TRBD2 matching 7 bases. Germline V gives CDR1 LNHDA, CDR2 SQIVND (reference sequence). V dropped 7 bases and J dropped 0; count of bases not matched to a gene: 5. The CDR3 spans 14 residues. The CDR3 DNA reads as TGTGCCAGTACCGGGCGGGGGTACCAAGAGACCCAGTACTTC. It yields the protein CASTGRGYQETQYF.

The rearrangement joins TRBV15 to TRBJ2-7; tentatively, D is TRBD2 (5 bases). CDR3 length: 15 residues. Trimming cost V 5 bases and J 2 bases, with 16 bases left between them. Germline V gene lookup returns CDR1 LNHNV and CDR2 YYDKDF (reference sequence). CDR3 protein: CATSGKEGGPYEQYF. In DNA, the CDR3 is TGTGCCACCAGCGGAAAAGAGGGCGGTCCCTACGAGCAGTACTTC.

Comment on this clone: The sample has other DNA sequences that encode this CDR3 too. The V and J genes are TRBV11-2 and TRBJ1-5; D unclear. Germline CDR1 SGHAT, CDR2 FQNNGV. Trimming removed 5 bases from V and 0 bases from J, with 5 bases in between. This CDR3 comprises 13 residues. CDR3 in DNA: TGTGCCAGCAGCCCCGGTAGCAATCAGCCCCAGCATTTT. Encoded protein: CASSPGSNQPQHF.

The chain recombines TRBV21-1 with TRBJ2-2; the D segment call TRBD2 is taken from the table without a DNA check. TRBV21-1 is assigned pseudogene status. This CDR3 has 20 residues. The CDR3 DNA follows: TGTGCCAGCAGCAAAGATTGGCAGGGACTAGCGGGGGACTACACCGGGGAGCTGTTTTTT. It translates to CASSKDWQGLAGDYTGELFF.

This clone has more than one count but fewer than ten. The CDR3 loop is CASRSRGNRNSPLHF. In DNA, the CDR3 is TGTGCCAGCAGATCCCGAGGGAACAGAAATTCACCCCTCCACTTT. The rearrangement joins TRBV6-5 to TRBJ1-6; no definite D call. The CDR3 has 15 amino acids. CDR1 and CDR2 from the germline V gene are MNHEY and SVGAGI. Trimming took 6 bases from V and 7 from J, leaving 16 bases between them.

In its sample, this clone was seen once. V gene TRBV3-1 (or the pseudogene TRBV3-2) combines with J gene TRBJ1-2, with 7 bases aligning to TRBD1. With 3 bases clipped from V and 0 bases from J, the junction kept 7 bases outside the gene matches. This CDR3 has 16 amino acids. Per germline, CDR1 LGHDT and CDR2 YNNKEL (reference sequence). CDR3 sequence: CASSHATGASNYGYTF. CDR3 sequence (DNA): TGTGCCAGCAGCCACGCTACAGGGGCTTCTAACTATGGCTACACCTTC.

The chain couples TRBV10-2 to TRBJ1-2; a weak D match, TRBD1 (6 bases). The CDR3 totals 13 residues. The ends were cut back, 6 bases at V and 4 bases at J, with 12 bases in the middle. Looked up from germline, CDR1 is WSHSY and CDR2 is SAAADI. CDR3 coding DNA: TGCGCCAGCAGGGGGGACAACCTCTATGGCTACACCTTC. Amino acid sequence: CASRGDNLYGYTF.

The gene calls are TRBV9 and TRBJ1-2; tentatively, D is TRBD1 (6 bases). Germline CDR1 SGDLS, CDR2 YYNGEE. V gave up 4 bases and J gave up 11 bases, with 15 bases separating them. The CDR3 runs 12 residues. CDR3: CASSLRGERYTF. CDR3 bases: TGTGCCAGCAGCCTCAGGGGAGAGCGATACACCTTC.

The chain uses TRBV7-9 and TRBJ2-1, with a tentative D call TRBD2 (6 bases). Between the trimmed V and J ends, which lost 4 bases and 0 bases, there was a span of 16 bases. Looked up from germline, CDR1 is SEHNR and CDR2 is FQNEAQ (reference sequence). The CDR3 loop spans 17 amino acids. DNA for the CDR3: TGTGCCAGCAGCTCCTCCGCGGGACTCGGCTCCTACAATGAGCAGTTCTTC. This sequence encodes CASSSSAGLGSYNEQFF.

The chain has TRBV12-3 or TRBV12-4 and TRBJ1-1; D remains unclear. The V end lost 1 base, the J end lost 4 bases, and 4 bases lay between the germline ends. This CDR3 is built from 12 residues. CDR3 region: CASSLESTEAFF. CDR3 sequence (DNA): TGTGCCAGCAGTTTAGAGAGCACTGAAGCTTTCTTT.

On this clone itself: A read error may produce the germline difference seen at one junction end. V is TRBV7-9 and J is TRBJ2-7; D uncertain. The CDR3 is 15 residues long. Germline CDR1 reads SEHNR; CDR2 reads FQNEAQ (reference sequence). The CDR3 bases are TGTGCCAGCAGCCCAGGCCGGTCTGTCTCCCACGAGCAGTACTTC. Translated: CASSPGRSVSHEQYF.

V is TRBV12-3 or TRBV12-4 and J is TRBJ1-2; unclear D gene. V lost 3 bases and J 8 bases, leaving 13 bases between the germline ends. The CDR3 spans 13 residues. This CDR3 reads CASSFTGVRGYTF. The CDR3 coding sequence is TGTGCCAGCAGTTTCACCGGGGTGAGGGGCTACACCTTC.

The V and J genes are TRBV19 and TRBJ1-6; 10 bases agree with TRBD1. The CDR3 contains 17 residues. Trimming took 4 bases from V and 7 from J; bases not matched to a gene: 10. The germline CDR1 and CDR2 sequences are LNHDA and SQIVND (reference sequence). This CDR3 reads CASSTPRDRGSNSPLHF. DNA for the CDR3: TGTGCCAGTAGTACTCCCCGGGACAGGGGTTCAAATTCACCCCTCCACTTT.

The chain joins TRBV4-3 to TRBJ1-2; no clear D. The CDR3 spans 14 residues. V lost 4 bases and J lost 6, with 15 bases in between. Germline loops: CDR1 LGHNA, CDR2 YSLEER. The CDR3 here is CASSLAGSGDGYTF. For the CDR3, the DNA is TGCGCCAGCAGCCTCGCGGGGTCCGGCGATGGCTACACCTTC.

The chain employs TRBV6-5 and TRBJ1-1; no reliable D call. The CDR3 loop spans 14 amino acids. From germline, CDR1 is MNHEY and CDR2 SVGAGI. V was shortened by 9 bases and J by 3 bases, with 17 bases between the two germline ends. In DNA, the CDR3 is TGTGCCAGTGGGCTGGCGGGCCGGGACACTGAAGCTTTCTTT. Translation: CASGLAGRDTEAFF.

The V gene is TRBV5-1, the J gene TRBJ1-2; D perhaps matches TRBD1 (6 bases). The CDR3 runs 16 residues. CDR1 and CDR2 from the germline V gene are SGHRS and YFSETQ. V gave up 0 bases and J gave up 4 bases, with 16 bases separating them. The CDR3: CASSLAGGGSSYGYTF. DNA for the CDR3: TGCGCCAGCAGCTTGGCGGGTGGGGGCAGTAGCTATGGCTACACCTTC.

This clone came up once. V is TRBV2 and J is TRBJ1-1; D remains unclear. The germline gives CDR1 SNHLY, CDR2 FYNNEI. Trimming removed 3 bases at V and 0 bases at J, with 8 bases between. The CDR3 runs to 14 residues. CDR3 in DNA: TGTGCCAGCAGTGAGAGTAGCCTGAACACTGAAGCTTTCTTT. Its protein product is CASSESSLNTEAFF.